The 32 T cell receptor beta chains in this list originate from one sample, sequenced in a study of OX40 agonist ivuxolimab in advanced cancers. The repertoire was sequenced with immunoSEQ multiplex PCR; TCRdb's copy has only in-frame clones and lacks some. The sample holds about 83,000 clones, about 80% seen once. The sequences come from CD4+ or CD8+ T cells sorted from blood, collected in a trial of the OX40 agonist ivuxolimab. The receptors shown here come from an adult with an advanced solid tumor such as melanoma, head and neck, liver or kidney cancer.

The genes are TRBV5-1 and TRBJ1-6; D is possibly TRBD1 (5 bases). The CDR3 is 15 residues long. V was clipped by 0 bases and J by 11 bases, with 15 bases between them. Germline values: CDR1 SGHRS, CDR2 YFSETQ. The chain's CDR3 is CASSLALRGGAPLHF. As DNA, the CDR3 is TGCGCCAGCAGCTTGGCCCTCCGGGGGGGTGCACCCCTCCACTTT.

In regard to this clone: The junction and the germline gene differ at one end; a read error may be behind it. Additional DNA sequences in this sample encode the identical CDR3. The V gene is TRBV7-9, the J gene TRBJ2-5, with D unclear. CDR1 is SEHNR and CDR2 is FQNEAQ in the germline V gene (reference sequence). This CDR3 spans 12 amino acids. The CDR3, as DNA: TGTGCCACCGAAGCCTCCCCAGAGACTCAGTACTTC. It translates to CATEASPETQYF.

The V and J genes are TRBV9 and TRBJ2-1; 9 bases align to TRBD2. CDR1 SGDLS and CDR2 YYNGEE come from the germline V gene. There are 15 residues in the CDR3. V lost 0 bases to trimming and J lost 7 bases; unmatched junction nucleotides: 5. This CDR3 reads CASSVGGGASNEQFF. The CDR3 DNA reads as TGTGCCAGCAGCGTAGGCGGGGGGGCCTCAAATGAGCAGTTCTTC. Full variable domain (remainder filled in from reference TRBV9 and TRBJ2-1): DSGVTQTPKHLITATGQRVTLRCSPRSGDLSVYWYQQSLDQGLQFLIQYYNGEERAKGNILERFSAQQFPDLHSELNLSSLELGDSALYFCASSVGGGASNEQFFGPGTRLTVL.

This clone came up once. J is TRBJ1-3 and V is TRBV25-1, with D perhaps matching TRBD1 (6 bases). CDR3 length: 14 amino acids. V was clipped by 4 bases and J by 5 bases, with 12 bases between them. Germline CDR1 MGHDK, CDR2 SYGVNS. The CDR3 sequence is CASSAEQGRNTIYF. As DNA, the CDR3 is TGTGCCAGCAGTGCGGAACAGGGTAGAAACACCATATATTTT.

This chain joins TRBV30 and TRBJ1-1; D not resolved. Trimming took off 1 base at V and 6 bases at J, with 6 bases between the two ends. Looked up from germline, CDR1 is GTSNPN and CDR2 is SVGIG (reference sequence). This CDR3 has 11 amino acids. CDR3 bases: TGTGCCTGGAGTGGTCGAGCTGAAGCTTTCTTT. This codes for CAWSGRAEAFF.

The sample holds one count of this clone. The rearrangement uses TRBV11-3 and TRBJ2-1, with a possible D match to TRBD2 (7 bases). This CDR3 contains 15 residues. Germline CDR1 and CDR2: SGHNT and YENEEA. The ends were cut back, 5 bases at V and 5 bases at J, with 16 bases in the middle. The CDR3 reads CASSRKRGGHNEQFF. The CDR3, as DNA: TGTGCCAGCAGCCGGAAAAGGGGGGGACACAATGAGCAGTTCTTC.

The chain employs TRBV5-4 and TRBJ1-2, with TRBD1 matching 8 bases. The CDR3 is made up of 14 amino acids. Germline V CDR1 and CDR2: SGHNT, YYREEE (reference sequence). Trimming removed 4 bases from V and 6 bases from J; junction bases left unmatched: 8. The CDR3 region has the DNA TGTGCCAGCAGCACCAGGAGCAGGGGGCATGGCTACACCTTC. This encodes CASSTRSRGHGYTF. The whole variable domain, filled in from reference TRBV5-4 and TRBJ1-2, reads ETGVTQSPTHLIKTRGQQVTLRCSSQSGHNTVSWYQQALGQGPQFIFQYYREEENGRGNFPPRFSGLQFPNYSSELNVNALELDDSALYLCASSTRSRGHGYTFGSGTRLTVV.

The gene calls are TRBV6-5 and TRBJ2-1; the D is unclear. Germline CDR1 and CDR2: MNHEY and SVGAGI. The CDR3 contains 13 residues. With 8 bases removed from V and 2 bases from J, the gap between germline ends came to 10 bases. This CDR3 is CASSLSPYNEQFF. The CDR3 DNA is TGTGCCAGCTCCTTGAGCCCCTACAATGAGCAGTTCTTC.

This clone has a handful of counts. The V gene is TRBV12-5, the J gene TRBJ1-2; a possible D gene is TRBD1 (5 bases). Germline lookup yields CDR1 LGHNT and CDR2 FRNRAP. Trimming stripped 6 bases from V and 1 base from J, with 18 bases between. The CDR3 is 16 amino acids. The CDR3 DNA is TGTGCTAGTGGGGCCCTCGGGACTAGGCATAACTATGGCTACACCTTC. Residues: CASGALGTRHNYGYTF.

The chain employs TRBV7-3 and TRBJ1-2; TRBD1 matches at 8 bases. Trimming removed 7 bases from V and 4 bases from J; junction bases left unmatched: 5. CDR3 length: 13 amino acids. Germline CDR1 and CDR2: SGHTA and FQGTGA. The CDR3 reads CASTPGGLYGYTF. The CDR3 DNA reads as TGTGCCAGCACTCCAGGGGGCCTCTATGGCTACACCTTC.

The CDR3, as DNA: TGTGCCAGTAGGACGGGACAATATTATGGCTACACCTTC. Translated: CASRTGQYYGYTF. The chain uses TRBV19 and TRBJ1-2, with a tentative D call TRBD1 (6 bases). CDR3 length: 13 residues. V lost 6 bases to trimming and J lost 5 bases, with 13 bases between them. Germline CDR1 and CDR2: LNHDA and SQIVND (reference sequence).

DNA for the CDR3: TGTGCCACTGGGGAGGGAAGATATAGCAATCAGCCCCAGCATTTT. Protein sequence: CATGEGRYSNQPQHF. This chain joins TRBV15 and TRBJ1-5; D unresolved. The V and J ends lost 9 bases and 0 bases respectively, with 15 bases between them. The CDR3 length is 15 residues. The germline gives CDR1 LNHNV, CDR2 YYDKDF (reference sequence).

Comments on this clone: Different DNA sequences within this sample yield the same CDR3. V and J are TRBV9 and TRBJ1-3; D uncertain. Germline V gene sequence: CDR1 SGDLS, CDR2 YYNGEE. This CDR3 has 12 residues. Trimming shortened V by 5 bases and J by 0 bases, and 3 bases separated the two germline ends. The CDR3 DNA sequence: TGTGCCAGCAGTCTCTCTGGAAACACCATATATTTT. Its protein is CASSLSGNTIYF.

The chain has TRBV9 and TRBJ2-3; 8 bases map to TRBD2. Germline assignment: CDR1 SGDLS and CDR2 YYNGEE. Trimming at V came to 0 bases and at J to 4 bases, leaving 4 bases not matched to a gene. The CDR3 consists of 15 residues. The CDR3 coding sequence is TGTGCCAGCAGCGTAGGAAGCGGGGGTGCAGATACGCAGTATTTT. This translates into CASSVGSGGADTQYF.

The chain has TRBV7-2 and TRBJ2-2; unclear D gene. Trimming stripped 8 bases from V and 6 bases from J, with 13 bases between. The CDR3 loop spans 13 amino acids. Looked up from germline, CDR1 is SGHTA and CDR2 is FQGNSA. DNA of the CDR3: TGTGCCAGCGGGCCGACGAAGGCCGGGGAGCTGTTTTTT. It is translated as CASGPTKAGELFF.

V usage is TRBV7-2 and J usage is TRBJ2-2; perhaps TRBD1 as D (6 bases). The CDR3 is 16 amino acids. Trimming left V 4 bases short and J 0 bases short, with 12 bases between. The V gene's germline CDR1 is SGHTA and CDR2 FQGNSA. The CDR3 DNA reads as TGTGCCAGCAGCTACCCAGGGGCCACGAACACCGGGGAGCTGTTTTTT. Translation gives CASSYPGATNTGELFF.

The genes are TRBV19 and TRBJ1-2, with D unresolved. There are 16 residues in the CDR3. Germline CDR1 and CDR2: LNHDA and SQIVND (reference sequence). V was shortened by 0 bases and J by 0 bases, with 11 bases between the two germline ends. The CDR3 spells CASSIDASPTNYGYTF. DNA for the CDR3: TGTGCCAGTAGTATAGATGCGAGCCCTACTAACTATGGCTACACCTTC.

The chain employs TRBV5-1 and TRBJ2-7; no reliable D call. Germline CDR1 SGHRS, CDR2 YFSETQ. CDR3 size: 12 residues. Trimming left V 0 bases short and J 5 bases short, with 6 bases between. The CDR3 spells CASSLAANEQYF. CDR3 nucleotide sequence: TGCGCCAGCAGCTTGGCCGCGAACGAGCAGTACTTC.

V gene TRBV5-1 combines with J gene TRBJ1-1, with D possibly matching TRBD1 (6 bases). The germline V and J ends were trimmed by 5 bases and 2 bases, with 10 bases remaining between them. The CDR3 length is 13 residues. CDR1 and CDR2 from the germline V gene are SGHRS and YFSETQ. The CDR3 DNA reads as TGCGCCAGCAGTTTGACAGGTAACACTGAAGCTTTCTTT. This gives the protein CASSLTGNTEAFF.

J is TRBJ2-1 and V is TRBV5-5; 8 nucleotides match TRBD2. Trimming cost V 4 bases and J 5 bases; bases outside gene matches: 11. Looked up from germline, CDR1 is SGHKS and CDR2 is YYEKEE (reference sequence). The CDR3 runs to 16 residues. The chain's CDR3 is CASSPRTSGGHNEQFF. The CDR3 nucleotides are TGTGCCAGCAGCCCAAGGACCAGCGGGGGACACAATGAGCAGTTCTTC.

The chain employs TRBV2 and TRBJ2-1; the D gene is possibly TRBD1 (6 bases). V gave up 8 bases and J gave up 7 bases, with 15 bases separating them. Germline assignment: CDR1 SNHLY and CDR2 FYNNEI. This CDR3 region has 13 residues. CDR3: CASSTDRLNEQFF. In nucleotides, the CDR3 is TGTGCCAGCTCTACGGACAGACTAAATGAGCAGTTCTTC.

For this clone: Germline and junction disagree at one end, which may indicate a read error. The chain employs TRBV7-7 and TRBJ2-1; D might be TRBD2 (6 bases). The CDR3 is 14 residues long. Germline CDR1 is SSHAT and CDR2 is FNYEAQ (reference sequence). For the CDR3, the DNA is TGTGCTAGCAGCTTGGCGGGGTTTGGGAATGAGCAGTTCTTC. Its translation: CASSLAGFGNEQFF.

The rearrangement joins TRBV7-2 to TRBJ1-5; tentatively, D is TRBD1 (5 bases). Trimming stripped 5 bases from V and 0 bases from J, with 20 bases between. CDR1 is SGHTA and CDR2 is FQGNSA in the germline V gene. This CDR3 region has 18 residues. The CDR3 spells CASSVPQGSGLSNQPQHF. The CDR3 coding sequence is TGTGCCAGCAGCGTACCGCAGGGCTCCGGGCTTAGCAATCAGCCCCAGCATTTT.

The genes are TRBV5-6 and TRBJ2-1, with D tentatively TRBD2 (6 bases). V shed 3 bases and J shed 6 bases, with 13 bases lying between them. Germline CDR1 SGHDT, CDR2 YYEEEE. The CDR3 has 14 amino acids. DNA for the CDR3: TGTGCCAGCAGCTCGACGGGACTCGCCAATGAGCAGTTCTTC. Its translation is CASSSTGLANEQFF.

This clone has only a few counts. In DNA form, the CDR3 reads TGCAGCGTTGCACTGGCCGCGGACACTGAAGCTTTCTTT. Protein product: CSVALAADTEAFF. This sequence joins TRBV29-1 and TRBJ1-1; D gene ambiguous. V was cut by 4 bases and J by 3 bases, with 12 bases left in between. The CDR3 extends over 13 amino acids. CDR1 and CDR2 (germline): SQVTM, ANQGSEA.

CDR3: CAWSRDRGSYGYTF. In DNA form, the CDR3 reads TGTGCCTGGAGCCGCGACAGGGGGAGCTATGGCTACACCTTC. This chain uses TRBV30 with TRBJ1-2; 9 bases are a match to TRBD1. Trimming removed 3 bases from V and 4 bases from J; junction bases left unmatched: 6. The CDR3 is made up of 14 amino acids. The germline CDR1 and CDR2 sequences are GTSNPN and SVGIG (reference sequence).

The CDR3 loop reads CASSLNRAGRAFF. The CDR3 region has the DNA TGTGCCAGCAGCCTGAACCGAGCGGGGCGGGCTTTCTTT. The V gene is TRBV6-1, the J gene TRBJ1-1; weak D call: TRBD1 (5 bases). The CDR3 loop spans 13 amino acids. V gave up 6 bases and J gave up 11 bases, with 19 bases separating them. Germline-derived CDR1 and CDR2 are MNHNS and SASEGT.

The chain's CDR3 is CASSKVGGSLQPQHF. The CDR3 DNA follows: TGTGCCAGCAGCAAAGTCGGGGGTTCGTTACAGCCCCAGCATTTT. The rearrangement joins TRBV21-1 to TRBJ1-5. TRBV21-1 is reported as a pseudogene. This CDR3 has 15 amino acids.

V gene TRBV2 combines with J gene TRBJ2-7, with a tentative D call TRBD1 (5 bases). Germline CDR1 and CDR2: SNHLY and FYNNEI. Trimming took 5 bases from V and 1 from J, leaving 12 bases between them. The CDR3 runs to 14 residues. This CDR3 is CASSWQGGSYEQYF. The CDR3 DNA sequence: TGTGCCAGCAGTTGGCAGGGTGGTTCCTACGAGCAGTACTTC.

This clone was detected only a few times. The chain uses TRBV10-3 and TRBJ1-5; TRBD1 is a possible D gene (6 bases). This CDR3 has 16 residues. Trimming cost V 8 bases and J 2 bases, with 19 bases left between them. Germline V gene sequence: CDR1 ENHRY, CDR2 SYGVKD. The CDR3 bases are TGTGCCATCGCAAGGGAGGGGGGCTTGGGCAATCAGCCCCAGCATTTT. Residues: CAIAREGGLGNQPQHF.

CDR3 sequence: CASSLRGLQETQYF. CDR3 coding DNA: TGTGCCAGCAGCTTGCGGGGGTTACAAGAGACCCAGTACTTC. This sequence joins TRBV5-5 and TRBJ2-5, with D possibly being TRBD2 (6 bases). This CDR3 region has 14 residues. The germline gives CDR1 SGHKS, CDR2 YYEKEE (reference sequence). Trimming pared 1 base from V and 2 bases from J, leaving 9 bases between.

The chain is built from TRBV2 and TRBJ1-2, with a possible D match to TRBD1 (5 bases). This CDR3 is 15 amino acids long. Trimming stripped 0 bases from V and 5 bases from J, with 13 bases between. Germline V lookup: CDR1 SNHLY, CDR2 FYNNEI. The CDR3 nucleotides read TGTGCCAGCAGTGAAGCGCGCAGGGTAGGGTATGGCTACACCTTC. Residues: CASSEARRVGYGYTF.